A selection of T cell receptor beta chains follows, all from one sample in a study of blood T cell repertoires in COVID-19. The assay was immunoSEQ multiplex PCR, and TCRdb's table has in-frame clones only and misses some. The data contain more than 120,000 clones, 88% of them singletons. The source material was peripheral blood. Every receptor here comes from a human donor in a cohort sampled during active COVID-19. CDR3s include the opening cysteine and the closing phenylalanine or tryptophan. D genes are given only for firm matches. For some rows the clone size is stated as once, few or many, or as a class when expanded; others skip it.

v_call: TRBV11-3; j_call: TRBJ2-2; clone_size: .; d_call: TRBD1; cdr3_aa: CASSTRQGPNTGELFF; cdr3_nt: TGTGCCAGCAGCACCCGACAGGGCCCAAACACCGGGGAGCTGTTTTTT
v_call: TRBV30; j_call: TRBJ1-3; clone_size: once; d_call: TRBD1; cdr3_aa: CAWSAGTGQALFSGNTIYF; cdr3_nt: TGTGCCTGGAGTGCCGGTACCGGACAGGCGCTCTTCTCTGGAAACACCATATATTTT
v_call: TRBV30; j_call: TRBJ1-2; clone_size: .; d_call: TRBD1; cdr3_aa: CAWTRQGQKYGYTF; cdr3_nt: TGTGCCTGGACCAGACAGGGCCAAAAGTATGGCTACACCTTC
v_call: TRBV5-1; j_call: TRBJ2-2; clone_size: .; d_call: .; cdr3_aa: CASRSDSANTGELFF; cdr3_nt: TGCGCCAGCAGATCAGACAGTGCGAACACCGGGGAGCTGTTTTTT
v_call: TRBV4-2; j_call: TRBJ2-2; clone_size: .; d_call: .; cdr3_aa: CASSLPGGQGVNTGELFF; cdr3_nt: TGTGCCAGCAGCCTTCCGGGAGGACAGGGCGTCAACACCGGGGAGCTGTTTTTT
v_call: TRBV5-6; j_call: TRBJ1-1; clone_size: .; d_call: .; cdr3_aa: CASSSLGLGDTEAFF; cdr3_nt: TGTGCCAGCAGCTCACTGGGCCTGGGAGACACTGAAGCTTTCTTT
v_call: TRBV19; j_call: TRBJ2-7; clone_size: .; d_call: TRBD1; cdr3_aa: CASSKWGQGALEQYF; cdr3_nt: TGTGCCAGTAGTAAGTGGGGACAGGGGGCCCTCGAGCAGTACTTC
v_call: TRBV7-2; j_call: TRBJ2-3; clone_size: .; d_call: TRBD2; cdr3_aa: CASSVLAGGSTDTQYF; cdr3_nt: TGTGCCAGCAGCGTCTTAGCGGGGGGGAGCACAGATACGCAGTATTTT
v_call: TRBV10-3; j_call: TRBJ2-1; clone_size: .; d_call: TRBD1; cdr3_aa: CAISGPTGQGANEQFF; cdr3_nt: TGTGCCATCAGTGGGCCCACCGGACAGGGAGCAAATGAGCAGTTCTTC
v_call: TRBV3-1/TRBV3-2; j_call: TRBJ2-2; clone_size: .; d_call: TRBD2; cdr3_aa: CASSPGLAGGPNTGELFF; cdr3_nt: TGTGCCAGCAGCCCGGGATTAGCGGGGGGTCCGAACACCGGGGAGCTGTTTTTT